Below, 32 T cell receptor beta chains from the same sample are listed, as sequenced in a study of blood T cell repertoires in COVID-19. Measured with immunoSEQ multiplex PCR; TCRdb has only the in-frame clones, and not every one. The sample contains more than 250,000 clones, around 90% of which appear only once. Sequences were obtained from peripheral blood. Receptors were obtained from a human donor in a cohort sampled during active COVID-19.

This chain connects TRBV9 to TRBJ1-4, with 7 bases that match TRBD1. V was pared by 4 bases and J by 8 bases, with 11 bases of the junction left unmatched. The germline V gene has CDR1 SGDLS and CDR2 YYNGEE. CDR3 length equals 15 residues. In DNA, the CDR3 is TGTGCCAGCAGCCCAACCGGGACAGCGACCGAAAAACTGTTTTTT. As protein: CASSPTGTATEKLFF.

The chain recombines TRBV12-3 or TRBV12-4 with TRBJ2-7; D is ambiguous. The CDR3 runs 11 residues. Trimming left V 4 bases short and J 6 bases short, with 7 bases between. CDR3 region: CASSWSTEQYF. In nucleotides, the CDR3 is TGTGCCAGCAGTTGGTCTACCGAGCAGTACTTC.

The V gene is TRBV19, the J gene TRBJ2-7, with 9 bases that match TRBD2. This CDR3 has 13 amino acids. With V trimmed by 6 bases and J by 7 bases, 7 bases remained unmatched. Germline V CDR1 and CDR2: LNHDA, SQIVND (reference sequence). CDR3 sequence reads: CASSLAGAQEQYF. CDR3 nucleotide sequence: TGTGCCAGTAGCTTAGCGGGAGCTCAAGAGCAGTACTTC.

This rearrangement joins TRBV5-5 to TRBJ1-4; D is possibly TRBD1 (5 bases). Germline CDR1 and CDR2: SGHKS and YYEKEE (reference sequence). The CDR3 runs to 15 residues. V shed 4 bases and J shed 7 bases, with 17 bases lying between them. The CDR3 is CASSPSGGNGEKLFF. The DNA of the CDR3 is TGTGCCAGCAGCCCTTCCGGGGGGAACGGTGAAAAACTGTTTTTT.

The rearrangement uses TRBV19 and TRBJ2-3, with D possibly TRBD2 on 5 matching bases. Trimming removed 7 bases from V and 0 bases from J, with 17 bases in between. Per germline, CDR1 LNHDA and CDR2 SQIVND (reference sequence). The CDR3 is made up of 16 amino acids. This CDR3 is CASTLRAGPSTDTQYF. The CDR3 nucleotides read TGTGCCAGTACCCTGCGGGCAGGCCCTAGCACAGATACGCAGTATTTT.

The genes are TRBV27 and TRBJ1-6; a possible D gene is TRBD1 (6 bases). V lost 5 bases to trimming and J lost 7 bases, with 12 bases between them. The CDR3 totals 14 residues. Germline V lookup: CDR1 MNHEY, CDR2 SMNVEV (reference sequence). The CDR3 DNA reads TGTGCCAGCAGTGGCCGGACAGACAATTCACCCCTCCACTTT. Translating it yields CASSGRTDNSPLHF.

The chain combines TRBV30 with TRBJ1-2; D is perhaps TRBD1 (5 bases). CDR1 and CDR2 (germline): GTSNPN, SVGIG (reference sequence). With 1 base removed from V and 8 bases from J, the gap between germline ends came to 14 bases. The CDR3 has 13 residues. Written as DNA, the CDR3 is TGTGCCTGGAGTGCTGTTACGACAGAGGGCTACACCTTC. Amino acids: CAWSAVTTEGYTF.

The V call is TRBV19, the J call TRBJ2-3, with 7 bases matching TRBD1. The V segment lost 2 bases and the J segment 0 bases; nucleotides outside the gene matches: 5. The CDR3 is 16 residues long. The germline V gene encodes CDR1 LNHDA and CDR2 SQIVND (reference sequence). The CDR3 protein is CASSIIGTASTDTQYF. In nucleotides, the CDR3 is TGTGCCAGTAGTATAATTGGGACAGCTAGCACAGATACGCAGTATTTT.

This chain links TRBV28 with TRBJ1-1; D gene uncertain. V was clipped by 3 bases and J by 0 bases, with 11 bases between them. The CDR3 is made up of 15 amino acids. CDR1 and CDR2 (germline): MDHEN, SYDVKM. The CDR3 is CASSFHGPMNTEAFF. The CDR3 nucleotides read TGTGCCAGCAGTTTCCATGGCCCGATGAACACTGAAGCTTTCTTT. The full variable domain, completed using reference TRBV28 and TRBJ1-1, is DVKVTQSSRYLVKRTGEKVFLECVQDMDHENMFWYRQDPGLGLRLIYFSYDVKMKEKGDIPEGYSVSREKKERFSLILESASTNQTSMYLCASSFHGPMNTEAFFGQGTRLTVV.

The sample holds a few counts of this clone. V usage is TRBV7-2 and J usage is TRBJ1-2; D uncertain. Germline V gene data show CDR1 as SGHTA and CDR2 as FQGNSA. The CDR3 loop spans 12 amino acids. V lost 1 base and J lost 9, with 9 bases in between. The CDR3 protein is CASSLVRGSYTF. DNA for the CDR3: TGTGCCAGCAGCTTAGTTCGGGGAAGCTACACCTTC.

This clone was found a few times. The J gene is TRBJ1-2, the V gene TRBV3-1 (or the pseudogene TRBV3-2), with 8 bases identical to TRBD1. CDR1 and CDR2 (germline): LGHDT, YNNKEL (reference sequence). The trim removed 3 bases at V and 4 bases at J, leaving 10 bases unmatched. CDR3 length equals 16 residues. For the CDR3, the DNA is TGTGCCAGCAGCCAGACTCCGGGACAGGTTGGCTATGGCTACACCTTC. Translation: CASSQTPGQVGYGYTF.

The chain carries TRBV30 and TRBJ1-5; D is perhaps TRBD1 (5 bases). V shed 2 bases and J shed 2 bases, with 19 bases lying between them. The CDR3 extends over 17 amino acids. Germline loops: CDR1 GTSNPN, CDR2 SVGIG (reference sequence). The chain's CDR3 is CAWSKWAGNIGNQPQHF. CDR3 DNA sequence: TGTGCCTGGAGTAAATGGGCAGGGAATATAGGCAATCAGCCCCAGCATTTT.

The chain carries TRBV5-8 and TRBJ1-5; 7 nucleotides match TRBD1. J lost 3 bases, V lost 2 bases, and 5 bases had no gene match. The CDR3 extends over 15 amino acids. CDR1 and CDR2 (germline): SGHTS, YDEGEE. DNA for the CDR3: TGTGCCAGCAGCTTAGAGACAGGGATCAATCAGCCCCAGCATTTT. As protein: CASSLETGINQPQHF.

This clone showed up just a few times. The chain links TRBV7-8 to TRBJ2-7, with no clear D. The CDR3 sequence is 11 residues long. V was clipped by 5 bases and J by 4 bases, with 6 bases between them. CDR1 is SGHVS and CDR2 is FQNEAQ in the germline V gene. This CDR3 is CASSPSYEQYF. The CDR3 DNA reads as TGTGCCAGCAGCCCCAGTTACGAGCAGTACTTC.

J is TRBJ2-1 and V is TRBV11-2; 7 positions agree with TRBD1. This CDR3 is built from 14 residues. Germline trimming cut 5 bases from V and 7 bases from J; bases unmatched to any gene: 8. In germline, CDR1 is SGHAT, CDR2 FQNNGV. CDR3 sequence: CASSTPGTANEQFF. CDR3 in DNA: TGTGCCAGCAGCACCCCCGGGACAGCTAATGAGCAGTTCTTC.

The sample holds one count of this clone. V and J are TRBV11-2 and TRBJ2-5, with 9 bases aligning to TRBD1. This CDR3 comprises 16 residues. Looked up from germline, CDR1 is SGHAT and CDR2 is FQNNGV. The V and J ends lost 5 bases and 2 bases, in that order; junction bases with no gene match: 9. The CDR3 nucleotides read TGTGCCAGCAGCACCACCCCCGGGACAGGGCAAGAGACCCAGTACTTC. Encoded protein: CASSTTPGTGQETQYF.

The V and J genes are TRBV4-1 and TRBJ1-1; a weak D match, TRBD1 (6 bases). V was cut by 3 bases and J by 2 bases, with 16 bases left in between. The CDR3 has 16 amino acids. Looked up from germline, CDR1 is MGHRA and CDR2 is YSYEKL. CDR3 in amino acids: CASSHDPGTHNTEAFF. In nucleotides, the CDR3 is TGCGCCAGCAGCCATGACCCTGGGACACACAACACTGAAGCTTTCTTT.

The rearrangement uses TRBV5-4 and TRBJ2-7; 12 bases match TRBD2. The CDR3 spans 14 residues. V was pared by 3 bases and J by 4 bases, with 2 bases of the junction left unmatched. CDR1 is SGHNT, CDR2 YYREEE, per germline (reference sequence). CDR3 in amino acids: CASSSGTSGYEQYF. CDR3 sequence (DNA): TGTGCCAGCAGCTCCGGGACTAGCGGGTACGAGCAGTACTTC.

J is TRBJ2-5 and V is TRBV20-1, with D tentatively TRBD2 (6 bases). The CDR3 has 15 residues. V lost 3 bases to trimming and J lost 1 base, with 15 bases between them. Germline CDR1 and CDR2: DFQATT and SNEGSKA (reference sequence). CDR3 coding DNA: TGCAGTGCTAGTTTTGAGGCGGGGTTCCAAGAGACCCAGTACTTC. Translation gives CSASFEAGFQETQYF.

The chain couples TRBV2 to TRBJ2-7; 12 bases line up with TRBD1. CDR3 size: 15 residues. Germline trimming cut 6 bases from V and 2 bases from J; bases unmatched to any gene: 5. Germline V gene data show CDR1 as SNHLY and CDR2 as FYNNEI. The CDR3 sequence is CASSAGQGAPYEQYF. DNA for the CDR3: TGTGCCAGCAGCGCGGGACAGGGGGCTCCCTACGAGCAGTACTTC.

The chain has TRBV5-6 and TRBJ1-2; D uncertain. With 2 bases removed from V and 8 bases from J, the gap between germline ends came to 16 bases. The germline V gene encodes CDR1 SGHDT and CDR2 YYEEEE. This CDR3 is 14 amino acids long. DNA of the CDR3: TGTGCCAGCAGCTTTGGACTAAGTCTTGGGGGCTACACCTTC. Its translation: CASSFGLSLGGYTF.

The genes are TRBV24-1 and TRBJ1-5, with 9 bases lining up with TRBD1. The CDR3 is 14 amino acids. The V gene end was trimmed by 12 bases and the J gene end by 2 bases; junction bases not matched to a gene: 7. Germline lookup yields CDR1 KGHDR and CDR2 SFDVKD. This CDR3 is CASRDRDGNQPQHF. CDR3 bases: TGTGCCTCCCGGGACAGGGATGGCAATCAGCCCCAGCATTTT.

The rearrangement uses TRBV10-3 and TRBJ2-3, with D possibly being TRBD1 (6 bases). There are 14 residues in the CDR3. V was trimmed by 5 bases and J by 0 bases, leaving 9 bases between them. CDR1 and CDR2 (germline): ENHRY, SYGVKD. Written as DNA, the CDR3 is TGTGCCATCAGTCCGGACAGAAGCACAGATACGCAGTATTTT. Protein product: CAISPDRSTDTQYF.

The chain uses TRBV28 and TRBJ1-2, with D uncertain. This CDR3 region has 15 residues. Trimming took off 3 bases at V and 4 bases at J, with 15 bases between the two ends. Germline V lookup: CDR1 MDHEN, CDR2 SYDVKM. The chain's CDR3 is CASSFHGSEGYGYTF. The CDR3 nucleotides are TGTGCCAGCAGTTTTCACGGATCCGAGGGCTATGGCTACACCTTC.

The rearrangement joins TRBV6-5 to TRBJ1-6, with 11 bases identical to TRBD1. With V trimmed by 8 bases and J by 8 bases, 8 bases remained unmatched. Germline-derived CDR1 and CDR2 are MNHEY and SVGAGI. The length of the CDR3 is 15 residues. CDR3 nucleotides: TGTGCCAGCGCCTGGACAGGGGGCGAGGATTCACCCCTCCACTTT. Its protein product is CASAWTGGEDSPLHF.

With respect to this clone: Sequence at one end of the junction differs from germline and may be a read error. CDR3 coding DNA: TGTGCCAGCAGTTTGGACGTACTATACCAAGAGACCCAGTACTTC. It is translated as CASSLDVLYQETQYF. The chain combines TRBV5-4 with TRBJ2-5; no definite D call. The CDR3 is made up of 15 amino acids. Germline-derived CDR1 and CDR2 are SGHNT and YYREEE (reference sequence).

The chain uses TRBV7-2 and TRBJ1-5, with D possibly matching TRBD1 (5 bases). Germline CDR1 SGHTA, CDR2 FQGNSA. The V gene lost 2 bases and the J gene lost 9 bases, with 11 bases spanning the gap. The CDR3 spans 13 residues. CDR3: CASSLFSGRPQHF. The CDR3 bases are TGTGCCAGCAGCTTATTTTCAGGGCGGCCCCAGCATTTT.

The rearrangement uses TRBV9 and TRBJ2-7, with 12 bases matching TRBD1. CDR3 length: 15 amino acids. The V gene's germline CDR1 is SGDLS and CDR2 YYNGEE. The J segment lost 6 bases and the V segment lost 0 bases, leaving 4 bases of the junction unmatched. CDR3 bases: TGTGCCAGCAGCGTAGCTGGGGACAGGGGGCGCGAGCAGTACTTC. Residues: CASSVAGDRGREQYF.

Regarding this clone: The same CDR3 also results from other DNA sequences found in this sample. V is TRBV12-3 or TRBV12-4 and J is TRBJ2-7; D unresolved. The CDR3 length is 11 residues. V shed 6 bases and J shed 3 bases, with 6 bases lying between them. This CDR3 reads CASSSLYEQYF. CDR3 in DNA: TGTGCCAGCAGCTCTCTCTACGAGCAGTACTTC.

The chain couples TRBV28 to TRBJ1-2; 9 positions agree with TRBD1. Germline V gene data show CDR1 as MDHEN and CDR2 as SYDVKM. This CDR3 is 17 amino acids long. V was pared by 5 bases and J by 6 bases, with 16 bases of the junction left unmatched. The CDR3 reads CASSKTLTLWTGDGYTF. CDR3 bases: TGTGCCAGCAGTAAAACCCTTACCTTATGGACAGGGGATGGCTACACCTTC.

The chain carries TRBV5-1 and TRBJ2-7, with unresolved D. The V end lost 0 bases, the J end lost 2 bases, and 9 bases lay between the germline ends. Germline CDR1 and CDR2: SGHRS and YFSETQ. CDR3 length: 14 amino acids. CDR3 residues: CASSLEPSTYEQYF. CDR3 nucleotide sequence: TGCGCCAGCAGCTTGGAGCCTTCCACCTACGAGCAGTACTTC.

The chain joins TRBV7-2 to TRBJ1-2, with TRBD1 identical over 9 bases. The germline gives CDR1 SGHTA, CDR2 FQGNSA. The CDR3 is made up of 14 amino acids. V shed 5 bases and J 3 bases; nucleotides not matched to a gene: 4. CDR3 DNA sequence: TGTGCCAGCAGCATACAGGGGGCGGACTATGGCTACACCTTC. Encoded protein: CASSIQGADYGYTF. The full variable domain, its missing parts supplied by reference TRBV7-2 and TRBJ1-2, is GAGVSQSPSNKVTEKGKDVELRCDPISGHTALYWYRQSLGQGLEFLIYFQGNSAPDKSGLPSDRFSAERTGGSVSTLTIQRTQQEDSAVYLCASSIQGADYGYTFGSGTRLTVV.